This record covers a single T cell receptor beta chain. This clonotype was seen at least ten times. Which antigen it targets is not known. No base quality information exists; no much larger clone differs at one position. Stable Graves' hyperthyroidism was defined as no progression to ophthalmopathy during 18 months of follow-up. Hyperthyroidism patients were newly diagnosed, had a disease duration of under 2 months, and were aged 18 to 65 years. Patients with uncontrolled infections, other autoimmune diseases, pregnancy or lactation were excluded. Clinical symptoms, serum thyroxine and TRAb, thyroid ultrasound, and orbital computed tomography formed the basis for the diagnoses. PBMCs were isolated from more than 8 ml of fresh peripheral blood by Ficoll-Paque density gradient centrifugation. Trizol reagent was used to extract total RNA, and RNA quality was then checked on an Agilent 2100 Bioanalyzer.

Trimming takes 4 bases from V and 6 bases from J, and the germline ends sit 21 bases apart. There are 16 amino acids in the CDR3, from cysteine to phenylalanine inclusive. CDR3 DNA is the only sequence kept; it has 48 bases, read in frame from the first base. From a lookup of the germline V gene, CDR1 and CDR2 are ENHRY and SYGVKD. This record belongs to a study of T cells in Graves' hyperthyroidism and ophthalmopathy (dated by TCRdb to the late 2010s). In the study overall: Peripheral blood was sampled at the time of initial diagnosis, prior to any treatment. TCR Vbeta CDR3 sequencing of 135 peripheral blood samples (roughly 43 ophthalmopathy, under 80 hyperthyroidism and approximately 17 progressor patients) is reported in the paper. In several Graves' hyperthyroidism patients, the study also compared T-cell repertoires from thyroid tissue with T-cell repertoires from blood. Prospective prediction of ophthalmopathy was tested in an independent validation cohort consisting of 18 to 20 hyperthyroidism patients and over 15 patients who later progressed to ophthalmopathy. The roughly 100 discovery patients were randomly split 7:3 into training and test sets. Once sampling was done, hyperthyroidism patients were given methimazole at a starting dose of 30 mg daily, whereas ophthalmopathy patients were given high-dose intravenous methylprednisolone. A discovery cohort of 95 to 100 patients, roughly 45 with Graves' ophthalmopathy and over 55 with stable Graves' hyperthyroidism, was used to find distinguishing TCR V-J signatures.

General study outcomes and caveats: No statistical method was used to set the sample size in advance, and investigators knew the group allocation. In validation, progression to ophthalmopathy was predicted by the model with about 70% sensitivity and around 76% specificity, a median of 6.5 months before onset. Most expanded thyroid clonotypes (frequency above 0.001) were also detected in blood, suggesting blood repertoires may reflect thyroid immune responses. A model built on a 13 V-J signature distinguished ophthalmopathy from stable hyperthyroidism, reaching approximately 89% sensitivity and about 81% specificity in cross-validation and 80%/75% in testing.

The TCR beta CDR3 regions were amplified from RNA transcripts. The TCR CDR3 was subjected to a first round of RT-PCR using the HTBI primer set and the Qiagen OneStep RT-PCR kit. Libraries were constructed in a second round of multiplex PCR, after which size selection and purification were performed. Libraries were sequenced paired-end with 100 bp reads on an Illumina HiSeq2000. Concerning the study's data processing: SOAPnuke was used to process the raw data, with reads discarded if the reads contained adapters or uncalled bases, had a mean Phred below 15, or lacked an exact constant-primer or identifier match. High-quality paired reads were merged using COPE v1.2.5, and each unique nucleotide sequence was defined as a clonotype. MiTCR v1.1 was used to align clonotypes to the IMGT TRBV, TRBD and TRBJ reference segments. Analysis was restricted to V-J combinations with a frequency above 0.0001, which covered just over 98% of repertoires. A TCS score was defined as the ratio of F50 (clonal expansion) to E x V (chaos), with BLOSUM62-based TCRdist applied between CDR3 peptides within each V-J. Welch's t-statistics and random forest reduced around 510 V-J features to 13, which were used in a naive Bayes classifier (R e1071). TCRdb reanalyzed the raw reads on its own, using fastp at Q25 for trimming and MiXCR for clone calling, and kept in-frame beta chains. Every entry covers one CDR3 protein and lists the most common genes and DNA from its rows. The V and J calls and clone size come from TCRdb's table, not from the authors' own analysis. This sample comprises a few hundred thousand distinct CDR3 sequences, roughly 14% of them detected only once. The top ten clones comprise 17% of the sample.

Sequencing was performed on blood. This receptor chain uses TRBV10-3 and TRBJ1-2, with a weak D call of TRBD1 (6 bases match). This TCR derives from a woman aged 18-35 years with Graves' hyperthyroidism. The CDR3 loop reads CAISGDTRGGVDGYTF. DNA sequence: TGTGCCATCAGTGGGGACACTAGGGGTGGAGTTGATGGCTACACCTTC.